This is a list of T cell receptor beta chains from one sample in a study of shared clonotypes between healthy human individuals. Profiling relied on immunoSEQ multiplex PCR, and the TCRdb table lists in-frame clones only, not all of them. Seen here are 900,000 to 1,200,000 clones, more than 75% observed once, and the top ten hold more than 0.55%. The sequenced sample consisted of memory CD4+ T cells from PBMCs. The receptors originated from a man younger than 35 in good health. Some clones in this sample may be carry-over from other donors' samples. Both conserved end residues are part of each CDR3.

CDR3 length: 17; J gene: TRBJ2-5; V gene: TRBV7-3; CDR3 protein: CASSKGSGLARQETQYF
CDR3 length: 14; J gene: TRBJ2-1; V gene: TRBV28; CDR3 protein: CASSLAGGVHEQFF
CDR3 length: 13; J gene: TRBJ2-7; V gene: TRBV7-2; CDR3 protein: CASSRDRVYEQYF
CDR3 length: 14; J gene: TRBJ2-3; V gene: TRBV6-6; CDR3 protein: CASSYSRSKDTQYF
CDR3 length: 14; J gene: TRBJ2-7; V gene: TRBV7-2; CDR3 protein: CASSFSGQYYEQYF
CDR3 length: 13; J gene: TRBJ2-5; V gene: TRBV10-3; CDR3 protein: CAISRTAQETQYF
CDR3 length: 17; J gene: TRBJ2-2; V gene: TRBV7-7; CDR3 protein: CASSLGGLAANTGELFF
CDR3 length: 16; J gene: TRBJ2-3; V gene: TRBV5-4; CDR3 protein: CASSAGQVRSTDTQYF
CDR3 length: 12; J gene: TRBJ1-4; V gene: TRBV28; CDR3 protein: CASSTFTVELFF
CDR3 length: 13; J gene: TRBJ1-5; V gene: TRBV30; CDR3 protein: CAWSPGGNQPQHF
CDR3 length: 16; J gene: TRBJ2-7; V gene: TRBV28; CDR3 protein: CASSTIGALGPYEQYF
CDR3 length: 14; J gene: TRBJ1-1; V gene: TRBV5-8; CDR3 protein: CASSSRIRSTEAFF
CDR3 length: 14; J gene: TRBJ2-3; V gene: TRBV7-3; CDR3 protein: CASSFSGVTDTQYF
CDR3 length: 18; J gene: TRBJ1-2; V gene: TRBV27; CDR3 protein: CASSPIYGGWGTNYGYTF
CDR3 length: 15; J gene: TRBJ2-6; V gene: TRBV30; CDR3 protein: CAWRPGGAGANVLTF
CDR3 length: 14; J gene: TRBJ1-3; V gene: TRBV10-3; CDR3 protein: CAIRDTRAGNTIYF
CDR3 length: 14; J gene: TRBJ2-7; V gene: TRBV7-2; CDR3 protein: CASSPSTGEVEQYF
CDR3 length: 13; J gene: TRBJ2-2; V gene: TRBV11-3; CDR3 protein: CASSWGKTGELFF
CDR3 length: 15; J gene: TRBJ2-1; V gene: TRBV7-6; CDR3 protein: CASSLARGAYNEQFF
CDR3 length: 15; J gene: TRBJ2-5; V gene: TRBV18; CDR3 protein: CASSEGQGSGETQYF
CDR3 length: 14; J gene: TRBJ2-7; V gene: TRBV28; CDR3 protein: CASSLGRGGYEQYF
CDR3 length: 14; J gene: TRBJ1-2; V gene: TRBV6-1; CDR3 protein: CASSEAGGAPGYTF
CDR3 length: 16; J gene: TRBJ1-2; V gene: TRBV10-3; CDR3 protein: CAISETGTVVLGGYTF
CDR3 length: 13; J gene: TRBJ2-7; V gene: TRBV27; CDR3 protein: CASSFNRGYEQYF
CDR3 length: 15; J gene: TRBJ2-7; V gene: TRBV15; CDR3 protein: CATSRGSAGSYEQYF
CDR3 length: 14; J gene: TRBJ1-3; V gene: TRBV28; CDR3 protein: CASRTTNSGNTIYF
CDR3 length: 13; J gene: TRBJ2-5; V gene: TRBV27; CDR3 protein: CASTGTARETQYF
CDR3 length: 16; J gene: TRBJ1-1; V gene: TRBV18; CDR3 protein: CASSPDIPRVNTEAFF
CDR3 length: 15; J gene: TRBJ2-7; V gene: TRBV4-2; CDR3 protein: CASSLPGQGVPEQYF
CDR3 length: 15; J gene: TRBJ1-3; V gene: TRBV30; CDR3 protein: CAWSVIGLSGNTIYF
CDR3 length: 14; J gene: TRBJ2-5; V gene: TRBV5-1; CDR3 protein: CASSRGPQGETQYF
CDR3 length: 12; J gene: TRBJ2-7; V gene: TRBV5-6; CDR3 protein: CASSSQLYEQYF
CDR3 length: 15; J gene: TRBJ1-3; V gene: TRBV4-2; CDR3 protein: CASSQDRFSGNTIYF
CDR3 length: 13; J gene: TRBJ1-1; V gene: TRBV28; CDR3 protein: CASKTGAANEAFF
CDR3 length: 15; J gene: TRBJ2-2; V gene: TRBV6-5; CDR3 protein: CASSPLAGDPGELFF
CDR3 length: 14; J gene: TRBJ2-7; V gene: TRBV15; CDR3 protein: CATSRDRGTYEQYF
CDR3 length: 15; J gene: TRBJ1-1; V gene: TRBV7-2; CDR3 protein: CASSLGGSMNTEAFF
CDR3 length: 16; J gene: TRBJ2-6; V gene: TRBV5-1; CDR3 protein: CASSLVGGTGANVLTF
CDR3 length: 13; J gene: TRBJ2-1; V gene: TRBV7-2; CDR3 protein: CASSPTSRGEQFF
CDR3 length: 10; J gene: TRBJ2-3; V gene: TRBV29-1; CDR3 protein: CSDEVDTQYF
CDR3 length: 15; J gene: TRBJ1-3; V gene: TRBV4-3; CDR3 protein: CASSPRPFSGNTIYF
CDR3 length: 15; J gene: TRBJ2-5; V gene: TRBV5-1; CDR3 protein: CASSLAGAFGETQYF
CDR3 length: 17; J gene: TRBJ1-5; V gene: TRBV2; CDR3 protein: CASTIDRRPRGNQPQHF
CDR3 length: 12; J gene: TRBJ2-7; V gene: TRBV28; CDR3 protein: CASSPRQGTQYF
CDR3 length: 15; J gene: TRBJ2-5; V gene: TRBV4-1; CDR3 protein: CASSQVWTEQETQYF
CDR3 length: 15; J gene: TRBJ2-5; V gene: TRBV6-6; CDR3 protein: CASGLSRGNQETQYF
CDR3 length: 16; J gene: TRBJ2-3; V gene: TRBV14; CDR3 protein: CASSRAGGYSTDTQYF
CDR3 length: 14; J gene: TRBJ2-7; V gene: TRBV5-1; CDR3 protein: CASSLFGYGYEQYF
CDR3 length: 15; J gene: TRBJ1-5; V gene: TRBV18; CDR3 protein: CASSLRQGGNQPQHF
CDR3 length: 12; J gene: TRBJ2-7; V gene: TRBV5-1; CDR3 protein: CASRTDWGEQYF
CDR3 length: 12; J gene: TRBJ1-1; V gene: TRBV5-6; CDR3 protein: CASSFRGTEAFF
CDR3 length: 14; J gene: TRBJ2-5; V gene: TRBV29-1; CDR3 protein: CSGRDSQKSWTQYF
CDR3 length: 13; J gene: TRBJ2-7; V gene: TRBV7-2; CDR3 protein: CASSLEQGYEQYF
CDR3 length: 15; J gene: TRBJ1-4; V gene: TRBV28; CDR3 protein: CASRGQGVANEKLFF